The TCR beta chain under discussion was sequenced for a study of shared clonotypes between healthy human individuals (dated by TCRdb to the early 2020s). Regarding the complete study: A couple of women and a few men aged 18 to 49 years were included in the cohort. For each donor, three plates each were used for CD4 naive and CD4 memory, two plates were used for CD8 naive, and one plate was used for CD8 memory. To estimate repertoire size and how much clonotypes are shared between individuals, the study performed deep sequencing of blood TCR repertoires from a handful of healthy adults. To increase sequencing depth and limit assay-specific biases, different laboratories used diverse techniques to prepare libraries and sequence TCR repertoires. Per donor, leukapheresis produced somewhere between about 0.85 and 9.5 billion PBMCs. Overall results and qualifications from the work: When a handful of donors were compared, the shared fraction of clonotypes was about 5.2% for naive CD4, 3.5% for naive CD8, more than 2% for memory CD4, and under 0.5% for memory CD8. Pairwise subsampling indicated that sequencing depth was expected to affect the degree of clonotype sharing among donors. The genetic and exposure-history diversity represented was limited by the small number of donors. Compared with non-shared clonotypes, the clonotypes found in all four sorted-subset donors had higher generation probabilities. Only blood was sampled, and tissue TCR repertoires likely differ from those in blood. Estimated clonotype richness was generally larger for naive than for memory subsets. Rarefaction of sorted-subset datasets indicated incomplete sequencing despite the large sequencing depth.

The donors were healthy, HIV-negative adults with no recently reported acute infections or vaccinations. Every donor was a Caucasian adult residing in Nashville, Tennessee, USA. CD8 memory samples consisted of magnetically selected CD45RO+ cells combined with CCR7-negative CD45RA+ effector memory (TemRA) cells. Blood was collected by leukapheresis, and PBMCs were isolated by Ficoll-Histopaque density gradient centrifugation and then cryopreserved in liquid nitrogen vapor phase. Purity and quantity of every magnetically sorted T cell population were checked by analytical flow cytometry. Each sorted fraction had its genomic DNA isolated and then quantified by UV absorbance on a Nanodrop 2000c. Clipping removes 8 bases from V and 5 bases from J, with 2 as the unmatched junction base count. There are 13 amino acids in the CDR3, from cysteine to phenylalanine inclusive. Solely the CDR3 DNA is kept, with 39 bases framed from the first base. According to the germline V gene, CDR1 reads WSHSY and CDR2 reads SAAADI.

A note on this clone: Its antigen specificity is not known. The record has no base qualities; no much larger clone is one base away.

TCR CDR3 regions were amplified from genomic DNA by multiplex PCR using the deep immunoSEQ assay. For each cell subset, the extracted genomic DNA was distributed evenly across all wells of several immunoSEQ 96-well plates, and each plate served as one replicate. For sorted subsets, approximately 0.2 ug of genomic DNA, equivalent to some 30,000 T cell genomes, went into each replicate PCR. Purified libraries were measured with a Qubit 3.0 fluorometer, size-checked on a Bioanalyzer 2100, and measured again with the KAPA Library Quantification kit. Each immunoSEQ 96-well plate was sequenced on its own single-read 150-cycle Illumina NextSeq 550 flow cell. In the source study's methods: Because the immunoSEQ output held only junctional sequences and lacked quality scores, the filtering could not match the filtering applied to full-length reads. To assign V/J genes and CDR3, sequences were annotated using PyIR, a Python wrapper for IgBLAST v1.9, with IMGT germline references. Any read was removed if the V/J assignment was weak (E-value above 1e-6), the CDR3 was missing, or the read contained stop codons, out-of-frame junctions, or ambiguous translated residues. A V3J clonotype was defined by an identical inferred V gene, J gene, and CDR3 amino acid sequence. The percentage overlap between two repertoires was calculated by dividing the number of shared unique clonotypes by the size of the smaller repertoire. RTK rarefaction, the Chao1 estimator, and Recon v2.1 estimates of unobserved clonotypes were used to assess repertoire richness. Generation probabilities for all TCRbeta clonotypes obtained by the gDNA method from a handful of donors were computed using OLGA. In its TCRdb copy, this immuneACCESS table keeps in-frame sequences only and misses some clones. Where compared with another copy, unresolved V genes explain less than half of these, and the others have no known cause. Clone size and the V and J calls come from that table; the DNA yielded D and trimming. The sample data list approximately 350,000 clones, and approximately 96% of these were observed just once. Approximately 0.32% of the sample is taken by the ten largest.

The sequence came from a man aged 30-40 years in good health. This chain is built from TRBV10-2 and TRBJ2-3; TRBD2 lines up with 12 middle nucleotides. Sequencing was carried out using memory CD8+ T cells sorted from blood. The cell subset or site label, read with the paper, signifies: CD45RO+ cells pooled with CCR7-negative TemRA cells. The DNA is TGCGCCAGCCAGGGACTAGCGGGAGATACGCAGTATTTT. This sequence encodes CASQGLAGDTQYF.